This TCR beta chain was recorded in a study of blood T cell repertoires in COVID-19. Turning to the study itself: Acute and convalescent COVID-19 specimens originated in the United States, Italy and Spain. In each case, the material was cDNA or gDNA derived from T cells, B-cell-depleted T cells, or PBMCs.

CDR3 length: 15 residues. The J segment lost 8 bases and the V segment lost 3 bases, leaving 10 bases of the junction unmatched. Germline assignment: CDR1 SGHNT and CDR2 YYREEE (reference sequence). Original analysis: The authors estimated nucleated cell counts from reference gene primer amplification. TCRdb's table, derived via immunoSEQ multiplex PCR, lists solely in-frame clones and lacks some. V and J calls and clone size are as listed in that table; D and trimming were resolved from the DNA. The sample yields 200,000 or so clones, roughly 80% seen once. The chain is built from TRBV5-4 and TRBJ1-2; 10 bases fit TRBD1. The receptor was isolated from an older woman with acute or convalescent COVID-19. The sequenced sample consisted of peripheral blood. This CDR3 reads CASSSPGQGVEGYTF. DNA of the CDR3: TGTGCCAGCAGCTCGCCTGGACAGGGGGTGGAGGGCTACACCTTC.